One sample yielded the 16 T cell receptor beta chains listed below, sequenced in a study of blood T cell repertoires in COVID-19. Generated by immunoSEQ multiplex PCR, the TCRdb table keeps only in-frame clones and is missing some. The table lists 35,000 to 50,000 clones, roughly 85% of them singletons. Sequenced material: peripheral blood. All receptors come from a man in his sixties with active COVID-19.

This sequence joins TRBV19 and TRBJ2-1; 8 nucleotides match TRBD1. The germline gives CDR1 LNHDA, CDR2 SQIVND (reference sequence). This CDR3 spans 17 amino acids. The V segment lost 7 bases and the J segment 6 bases; nucleotides outside the gene matches: 17. CDR3 protein: CASTPRIWDRSINEQFF. The CDR3 bases are TGTGCCAGTACCCCTCGGATATGGGACAGGTCCATCAATGAGCAGTTCTTC.

This sequence joins TRBV10-3 and TRBJ2-7, with D perhaps matching TRBD1 (6 bases). V dropped 9 bases and J dropped 7 bases, with 22 bases sitting between them. This CDR3 is built from 14 residues. Germline V gene data show CDR1 as ENHRY and CDR2 as SYGVKD. As DNA, the CDR3 is TGTGCCATGGGTAGTCTAGGGGGAGCGCTTGAGCAGTACTTC. Residues: CAMGSLGGALEQYF.

The CDR3 region is CATRAGGTGGYTF. CDR3 coding DNA: TGTGCCACCAGAGCAGGGGGGACAGGCGGCTACACCTTC. The chain employs TRBV24-1 and TRBJ1-2, with 8 positions matching TRBD1. This CDR3 comprises 13 residues. The V gene end was trimmed by 7 bases and the J gene end by 8 bases; junction bases not matched to a gene: 8. Germline CDR1 is KGHDR and CDR2 is SFDVKD.

This clone was recorded only once. The chain links TRBV6-2 or TRBV6-3 to TRBJ1-4; 8 nucleotides match TRBD1. CDR3 length: 17 residues. Germline V gene data show CDR1 as MNHEY and CDR2 as SVGEGT. The V segment lost 6 bases and the J segment 0 bases; nucleotides outside the gene matches: 9. The CDR3 here is CASSRDRPFATNEKLFF. For the CDR3, the DNA is TGTGCCAGCAGCCGGGACAGGCCTTTTGCAACTAATGAAAAACTGTTTTTT.

This chain connects TRBV27 to TRBJ2-7; TRBD1 agrees at 11 bases. From germline, CDR1 is MNHEY and CDR2 SMNVEV (reference sequence). The trim removed 6 bases at V and 2 bases at J, leaving 3 bases unmatched. There are 14 residues in the CDR3. This CDR3 is CASSRTGGPYEQYF. CDR3 nucleotides: TGTGCCAGCAGCCGGACAGGGGGCCCCTACGAGCAGTACTTC.

V is TRBV3-1 (or the pseudogene TRBV3-2) and J is TRBJ2-3, with 12 bases that match TRBD2. Germline lookup yields CDR1 LGHDT and CDR2 YNNKEL (reference sequence). The ends lost 3 bases at V and 4 bases at J; junction bases unmatched: 17. The CDR3 is 20 amino acids. CDR3 coding DNA: TGTGCCAGCAGCCACGAGAGACGCCGGACTAGCGGGAAATCTTCAGATACGCAGTATTTT. Translated: CASSHERRRTSGKSSDTQYF.

The rearrangement uses TRBV19 and TRBJ1-4; D not certain. The CDR3 covers 15 residues. V lost 3 bases and J lost 0, with 8 bases in between. Germline V gives CDR1 LNHDA, CDR2 SQIVND (reference sequence). CDR3 sequence reads: CASSISQATNEKLFF. DNA of the CDR3: TGTGCCAGTAGTATCAGTCAGGCAACTAATGAAAAACTGTTTTTT.

This clone was detected only once. The rearrangement joins TRBV12-5 to TRBJ1-4; D remains unclear. The germline V and J ends were trimmed by 2 bases and 5 bases, with 6 bases remaining between them. From germline, CDR1 is LGHNT and CDR2 FRNRAP. The CDR3 spans 13 residues. The CDR3 DNA reads as TGTGCTAGTGGTTTGTCGGGGAATGAAAAACTGTTTTTT. Protein product: CASGLSGNEKLFF.

This clone occurred once. This chain's CDR3 is CASSSWDRTYEQYF. Here the CDR3 DNA reads TGTGCCAGCAGTTCGTGGGACAGAACCTACGAGCAGTACTTC. This chain joins TRBV6-5 and TRBJ2-7; 7 positions agree with TRBD1. Trimming removed 4 bases from V and 2 bases from J; junction bases left unmatched: 5. Germline V CDR1 and CDR2: MNHEY, SVGAGI. The CDR3 length is 14 residues.

On this clone: Different DNA sequences within this sample yield the same CDR3. V gene TRBV18 combines with J gene TRBJ2-3; 12 nucleotides align to TRBD2. V lost 3 bases to trimming and J lost 0 bases; unmatched junction nucleotides: 1. There are 16 residues in the CDR3. Germline V CDR1 and CDR2: KGHSH, LQKENI. In DNA, the CDR3 is TGTGCCAGCTCACCCGGGACTAGCGGGAGCACAGATACGCAGTATTTT. Translated: CASSPGTSGSTDTQYF.

The rearrangement links TRBV5-1 to TRBJ1-1; D gene ambiguous. The CDR3 totals 16 residues. Trimming removed 0 bases from V and 0 bases from J, with 12 bases in between. Germline CDR1 and CDR2: SGHRS and YFSETQ. The CDR3 loop is CASSLVAADLNTEAFF. CDR3 nucleotide sequence: TGCGCCAGCAGCTTGGTGGCGGCAGACTTGAACACTGAAGCTTTCTTT.

The chain has TRBV7-2 and TRBJ1-1; 7 bases map to TRBD1. After removal of 5 bases from V and 1 base from J, the junction contained 16 bases not matched to a gene. CDR1 is SGHTA and CDR2 is FQGNSA in the germline V gene. The CDR3 contains 18 residues. CDR3 nucleotides: TGTGCCAGCAGCGACCTCTTTCCGGGACAGCAGAAGAACACTGAAGCTTTCTTT. Translated: CASSDLFPGQQKNTEAFF.

This chain uses TRBV7-3 with TRBJ2-1, with 9 bases that match TRBD2. This CDR3 spans 14 amino acids. The V segment lost 5 bases and the J segment 4 bases; nucleotides outside the gene matches: 3. Germline values: CDR1 SGHTA, CDR2 FQGTGA. The CDR3 sequence: CASSDGLAYNEQFF. The DNA for the CDR3 is TGTGCCAGCAGCGATGGACTAGCGTACAATGAGCAGTTCTTC.

The chain uses TRBV6-5 and TRBJ2-3, with D perhaps TRBD1 (6 bases). The CDR3 totals 15 residues. CDR1 and CDR2 from the germline V gene are MNHEY and SVGAGI. Trimming removed 8 bases from V and 1 base from J, with 16 bases in between. The CDR3: CASSQGSTGTDTQYF. The CDR3 DNA reads as TGTGCCAGCTCACAGGGTTCGACCGGCACAGATACGCAGTATTTT.

The chain links TRBV28 to TRBJ2-1; TRBD2 aligns across 11 bases. The germline V gene has CDR1 MDHEN and CDR2 SYDVKM. The length of the CDR3 is 18 residues. The junction had 12 bases not matched to a gene; V was cut back by 2 bases and J by 6 bases. The CDR3 spells CASSLIMLAGGRPNEQFF. CDR3 DNA: TGTGCCAGCAGTTTAATTATGTTAGCGGGAGGGCGGCCCAATGAGCAGTTCTTC.

The chain links TRBV24-1 to TRBJ1-5, with 9 positions matching TRBD1. V lost 2 bases to trimming and J lost 4 bases; unmatched junction nucleotides: 5. CDR1 and CDR2 (germline): KGHDR, SFDVKD. The CDR3 extends over 16 amino acids. The CDR3 here is CATSDSGQGSNQPQHF. CDR3 nucleotides: TGTGCCACCAGTGATTCCGGACAGGGGTCGAATCAGCCCCAGCATTTT.